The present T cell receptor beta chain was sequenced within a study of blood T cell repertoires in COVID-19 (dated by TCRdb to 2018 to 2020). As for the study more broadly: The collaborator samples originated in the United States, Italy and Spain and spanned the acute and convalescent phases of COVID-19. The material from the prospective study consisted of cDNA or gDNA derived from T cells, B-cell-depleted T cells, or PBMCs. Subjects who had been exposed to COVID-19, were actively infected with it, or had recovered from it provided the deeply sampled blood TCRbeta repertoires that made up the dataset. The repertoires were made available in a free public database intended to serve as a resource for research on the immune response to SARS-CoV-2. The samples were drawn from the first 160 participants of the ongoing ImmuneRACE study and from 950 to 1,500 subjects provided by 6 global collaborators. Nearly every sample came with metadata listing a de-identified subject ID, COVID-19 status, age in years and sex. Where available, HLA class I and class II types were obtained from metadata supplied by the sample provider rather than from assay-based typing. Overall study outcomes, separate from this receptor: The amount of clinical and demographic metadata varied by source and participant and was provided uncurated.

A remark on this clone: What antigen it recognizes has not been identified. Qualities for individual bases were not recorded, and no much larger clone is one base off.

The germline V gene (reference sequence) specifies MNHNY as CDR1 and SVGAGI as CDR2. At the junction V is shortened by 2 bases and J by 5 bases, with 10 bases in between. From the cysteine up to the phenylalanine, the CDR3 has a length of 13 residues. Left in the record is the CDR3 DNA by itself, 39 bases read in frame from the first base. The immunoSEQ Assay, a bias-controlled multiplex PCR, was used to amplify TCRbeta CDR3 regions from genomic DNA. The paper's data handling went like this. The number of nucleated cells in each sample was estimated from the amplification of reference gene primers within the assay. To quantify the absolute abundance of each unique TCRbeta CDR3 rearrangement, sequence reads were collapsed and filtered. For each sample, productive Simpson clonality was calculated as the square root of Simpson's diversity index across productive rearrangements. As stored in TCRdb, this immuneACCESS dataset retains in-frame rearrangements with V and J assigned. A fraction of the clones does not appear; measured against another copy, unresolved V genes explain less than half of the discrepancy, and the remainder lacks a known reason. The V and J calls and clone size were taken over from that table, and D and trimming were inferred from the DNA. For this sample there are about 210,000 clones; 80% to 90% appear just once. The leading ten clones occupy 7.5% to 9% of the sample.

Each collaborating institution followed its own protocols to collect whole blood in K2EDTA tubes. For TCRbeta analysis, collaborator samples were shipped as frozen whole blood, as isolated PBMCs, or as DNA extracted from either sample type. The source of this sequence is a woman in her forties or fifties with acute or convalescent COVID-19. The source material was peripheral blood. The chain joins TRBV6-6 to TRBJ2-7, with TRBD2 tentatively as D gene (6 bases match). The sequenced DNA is TGTGCCAGCAGTTACCTCGGGGGAGACGAGCAGTACTTC. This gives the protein CASSYLGGDEQYF.